This passage covers 21 T cell receptor beta chains from one sample sequenced in a study of molecular identifiers for immune sequencing clone quantification. TCRdb reprocessed the PCR reads via MiXCR and lists one record per CDR3 protein. The sample holds tens of thousands of distinct CDR3 sequences, approximately 25% seen once. The source material was naive CD8+ T cells from blood, with Jurkat cell RNA spiked in. The sample's subset: FACS-sorted CD8+CD4-CCR7+CD45RA+ naive T cells. Receptor source: a human donor in good health. Some libraries in this study had Jurkat cell RNA spiked in.

This clonotype occurred many times. This chain connects TRBV9 to TRBJ1-6; the D gene is possibly TRBD1 (5 bases). The V end lost 4 bases, the J end lost 7 bases, and 15 bases lay between the germline ends. Per germline, CDR1 SGDLS and CDR2 YYNGEE. The CDR3 has 15 residues. The CDR3 sequence: CASSPSQGWNSPLHF. The CDR3 DNA reads TGTGCCAGCAGCCCTAGTCAGGGTTGGAATTCACCCCTCCACTTT.

This clonotype showed up many times. The chain uses TRBV6-1 and TRBJ1-1, with D possibly matching TRBD1 (6 bases). There are 16 residues in the CDR3. The germline CDR1 and CDR2 sequences are MNHNS and SASEGT. V was trimmed by 0 bases and J by 7 bases, leaving 18 bases between them. In DNA, the CDR3 is TGTGCCAGCAGTGAAGCGGAGATTGGGGGGCTTTATGAAGCTTTCTTT. Its translation is CASSEAEIGGLYEAFF.

This clonotype was counted many times. The genes are TRBV7-3 and TRBJ2-1; 11 bases align to TRBD2. The CDR3 is made up of 17 amino acids. Germline CDR1 is SGHTA and CDR2 is FQGTGA. Trimming cost V 2 bases and J 6 bases; bases outside gene matches: 9. In nucleotides, the CDR3 is TGTGCCAGCAGCTTAGGCACTAGCGGGAGTGACGGCAATGAGCAGTTCTTC. It specifies CASSLGTSGSDGNEQFF.

This clonotype was picked up many times. The J gene is TRBJ1-2, the V gene TRBV12-3 or TRBV12-4; 10 positions agree with TRBD1. CDR3 length equals 16 residues. The J segment lost 2 bases and the V segment lost 4 bases, leaving 7 bases of the junction unmatched. CDR3 loop: CASSSGTGELNYGYTF. CDR3 nucleotide sequence: TGTGCCAGCAGTTCCGGGACAGGGGAATTAAACTATGGCTACACCTTC.

This clonotype was seen repeatedly, ten times or more. The gene calls are TRBV30 and TRBJ2-5; D possibly uses TRBD1 or TRBD2 (5 bases each). The CDR3 extends over 14 amino acids. CDR1 and CDR2 (germline): GTSNPN, SVGIG (reference sequence). V shed 3 bases and J shed 5 bases, with 16 bases lying between them. The CDR3 bases are TGTGCCTGGAGCGTGGGGGTGGGGTATGAGACCCAGTACTTC. This gives the protein CAWSVGVGYETQYF.

For this clonotype: A much larger clone lies a single base off, so this may be a read error. The chain links TRBV10-3 to TRBJ2-5; D possibly uses TRBD1 or TRBD2 (7 bases each). The CDR3 totals 13 residues. Germline V gene sequence: CDR1 ENHRY, CDR2 SYGVKD. The V end was cut by 10 bases, the J end by 2 bases, with 14 bases between. The CDR3, as DNA: TGTGCCACCCAGGGGGGGGAACAAGAGACCCAGTACTTC. This encodes CATQGGEQETQYF.

This clonotype has a count of ten or more. The chain joins TRBV6-2 or TRBV6-3 to TRBJ1-1; 7 bases are shared with TRBD1. The CDR3 loop spans 13 amino acids. Germline V gene data show CDR1 as MNHEY and CDR2 as SVGEGT. Trimming cost V 5 bases and J 4 bases; bases outside gene matches: 4. The CDR3 protein is CASSTGQVTEAFF. CDR3 nucleotide sequence: TGTGCCAGCAGTACTGGACAGGTCACTGAAGCTTTCTTT.

The V and J genes are TRBV19 and TRBJ1-1; possibly TRBD1 for D (6 bases). V lost 5 bases, J lost 10 bases, and 17 bases lay in between. The CDR3 contains 13 residues. CDR1 is LNHDA, CDR2 SQIVND, per germline (reference sequence). The DNA of the CDR3 is TGTGCCAGTAGTCCCGGGGGGGGGCCTGCAGCTTTCTTT. This translates into CASSPGGGPAAFF. Supplemented by reference TRBV19 and TRBJ1-1, the full variable domain reads DGGITQSPKYLFRKEGQNVTLSCEQNLNHDAMYWYRQDPGQGLRLIYYSQIVNDFQKGDIAEGYSVSREKKESFPLTVTSAQKNPTAFYLCASSPGGGPAAFFGQGTRLTVV.

This clonotype was recorded a few times. This may be a read error, as it is one base from a much larger clone. The chain carries TRBV6-6 and TRBJ2-1; 7 bases align to TRBD1. CDR1 is MNHNY, CDR2 SVGAGI, per germline (reference sequence). This CDR3 has 15 residues. The J segment lost 0 bases and the V segment lost 10 bases, leaving 9 bases of the junction unmatched. For the CDR3, the DNA is TGTGCCACCGCACAGGGGTCTGGCTCCTACAATGAGCAGTTCTTC. It specifies CATAQGSGSYNEQFF.

This clonotype appeared many times. The chain recombines TRBV6-5 with TRBJ2-2; 9 nucleotides match TRBD2. Trimming removed 0 bases from V and 4 bases from J; junction bases left unmatched: 9. The V gene's germline CDR1 is MNHEY and CDR2 SVGAGI. There are 18 residues in the CDR3. The CDR3 DNA sequence: TGTGCCAGCAGTTACTCGAATACGCGGGGGGGTACCACCGGGGAGCTGTTTTTT. This encodes CASSYSNTRGGTTGELFF.

A note on this clonotype: Possible read error: a much larger clone is one base away. The V and J genes are TRBV30 and TRBJ2-3, with TRBD1 identical over 7 bases. Germline CDR1 GTSNPN, CDR2 SVGIG (reference sequence). CDR3 length: 14 amino acids. The trim removed 4 bases at V and 1 base at J, leaving 5 bases unmatched. CDR3 amino acids: CAWTGGLGTDTQYF. CDR3 in DNA: TGTGCCTGGACAGGGGGATTGGGCACAGATACGCAGTATTTT. Variable domain in full (rest from reference TRBV30 and TRBJ2-3): SQTIHQWPATLVQPVGSPLSLECTVEGTSNPNLYWYRQAAGRGLQLLFYSVGIGQISSEVPQNLSASRPQDRQFILSSKKLLLSDSGFYLCAWTGGLGTDTQYFGPGTRLTVL.

This clonotype was seen ten or more times. The V call is TRBV29-1, the J call TRBJ2-7; 9 bases are a match to TRBD1. The germline CDR1 and CDR2 sequences are SQVTM and ANQGSEA. This CDR3 is built from 15 residues. V lost 1 base and J lost 4; bases outside the gene matches: 8. CDR3 nucleotide sequence: TGCAGCGTTGAAGGTCCGGGACAGGGAAATTACGAGCAGTACTTC. It yields the protein CSVEGPGQGNYEQYF.

With respect to this clonotype: A much larger clonotype is one base distant, so this may be a read error. The genes are TRBV5-1 and TRBJ1-2, with TRBD1 matching over 7 bases. The germline V gene encodes CDR1 SGHRS and CDR2 YFSETQ. V shed 2 bases, J shed 1 base, and the junction held 17 bases outside the gene matches. The length of the CDR3 is 19 residues. In nucleotides, the CDR3 is TGCGCCAGCAGCTTTCCCACCGGGACAGAAAGCGGAAGTAACTATGGCTACACCTTC. It codes for CASSFPTGTESGSNYGYTF.

This clonotype has at least ten counts. The CDR3 spells CSAPGTGIFAFYEQYF. DNA of the CDR3: TGCAGTGCTCCCGGGACAGGGATATTTGCGTTTTACGAGCAGTACTTC. J is TRBJ2-7 and V is TRBV20-1; 9 bases are shared with TRBD1. V shed 5 bases, J shed 4 bases, and the junction held 15 bases outside the gene matches. From germline, CDR1 is DFQATT and CDR2 SNEGSKA (reference sequence). The CDR3 is 16 amino acids.

The chain links TRBV28 to TRBJ2-7; TRBD1 matches 9 bases. The CDR3 consists of 15 residues. The germline CDR1 and CDR2 sequences are MDHEN and SYDVKM. Trimming at V came to 6 bases and at J to 2 bases, leaving 8 bases not matched to a gene. CDR3 in DNA: TGTGCCAGCAGCCAAAACAGGGGGCTACCCTACGAGCAGTACTTC. Protein sequence: CASSQNRGLPYEQYF. The full variable domain, in which reference TRBV28 and TRBJ2-7 provide the parts outside the CDR3, is DVKVTQSSRYLVKRTGEKVFLECVQDMDHENMFWYRQDPGLGLRLIYFSYDVKMKEKGDIPEGYSVSREKKERFSLILESASTNQTSMYLCASSQNRGLPYEQYFGPGTRLTVT.

The V call is TRBV5-5, the J call TRBJ2-2, with 7 bases lining up with TRBD1. Trimming took 0 bases from V and 0 from J; bases not matched to a gene: 2. Germline loops: CDR1 SGHKS, CDR2 YYEKEE (reference sequence). This CDR3 is built from 16 residues. CDR3 region: CASSLGDRANTGELFF. The CDR3 nucleotides read TGTGCCAGCAGCTTGGGGGACAGAGCGAACACCGGGGAGCTGTTTTTT.

The rearrangement joins TRBV12-3 or TRBV12-4 to TRBJ2-3; 7 nucleotides match TRBD1. The CDR3 loop spans 15 amino acids. The J segment lost 0 bases and the V segment lost 5 bases, leaving 5 bases of the junction unmatched. The CDR3 protein is CASSTRGSSTDTQYF. The CDR3 DNA follows: TGTGCCAGCAGTACCAGGGGGTCTAGCACAGATACGCAGTATTTT.

As to this clonotype: A single base separates this from a much larger clone, so it may be a read error. This is likely a read error, given that the CDR3 carries no conserved phenylalanine or tryptophan at its end. This chain joins TRBV7-9 and TRBJ2-7; 9 bases map to TRBD2. This CDR3 contains 14 residues. V lost 5 bases to trimming and J lost 2 bases; unmatched junction nucleotides: 4. Germline values: CDR1 SEHNR, CDR2 FQNEAQ (reference sequence). The CDR3 region has the DNA TGTGCCAGCAGCCCTAGCGGGAATACCTACGAGCAGTACTCC. It yields the protein CASSPSGNTYEQYS.

The table lists this clonotype with many counts. V and J are TRBV7-9 and TRBJ2-3, with 7 bases identical to TRBD2. The CDR3 length is 17 residues. CDR1 SEHNR and CDR2 FQNEAQ come from the germline V gene (reference sequence). Trimming cost V 1 base and J 2 bases; bases outside gene matches: 9. The CDR3 nucleotides are TGTGCCAGCAGCTTAGTGTTGGCGGGGGACCTCACAGATACGCAGTATTTT. Translating gives CASSLVLAGDLTDTQYF. The full variable domain, completed using reference TRBV7-9 and TRBJ2-3, is DTGVSQNPRHKITKRGQNVTFRCDPISEHNRLYWYRQTLGQGPEFLTYFQNEAQLEKSRLLSDRFSAERPKGSFSTLEIQRTEQGDSAMYLCASSLVLAGDLTDTQYFGPGTRLTVL.

This clonotype appeared once. The CDR3: CASSLEGEPGELFF. The DNA of the CDR3 is TGTGCCAGCAGCTTAGAGGGGGAGCCCGGGGAGCTGTTTTTT. The chain carries TRBV7-6 and TRBJ2-2; tentative D call: TRBD1 (6 bases). V lost 1 base to trimming and J lost 6 bases, with 9 bases between them. Germline loops: CDR1 SGHVS, CDR2 FNYEAQ. The CDR3 totals 14 residues. Together with reference TRBV7-6 and TRBJ2-2, the CDR3 gives the full variable domain: GAGVSQSPRYKVTKRGQDVALRCDPISGHVSLYWYRQALGQGPEFLTYFNYEAQQDKSGLPNDRFSAERPEGSISTLTIQRTEQRDSAMYRCASSLEGEPGELFFGEGSRLTVL.

This clonotype was seen repeatedly, ten times or more. The rearrangement links TRBV28 to TRBJ2-3; a possible D gene is TRBD1 (5 bases). Germline-derived CDR1 and CDR2 are MDHEN and SYDVKM. The length of the CDR3 is 13 residues. V lost 2 bases and J lost 7, with 10 bases in between. CDR3 nucleotides: TGTGCCAGCAGTTTACAGGGAAGTTATACGCAGTATTTT. Translation: CASSLQGSYTQYF.